One and the same sample provided the 17 T cell receptor beta chains below, sequenced in a study of blood T cell repertoires in COVID-19. Profiling relied on immunoSEQ multiplex PCR, and the TCRdb table lists in-frame clones only, not all of them. The sample lists approximately 130,000 clones; approximately 80% were seen once. Sequencing was carried out using peripheral blood. These receptors originate from a man aged 40-49 years with active or convalescent COVID-19.

The chain employs TRBV6-5 and TRBJ2-2; 11 positions match TRBD2. The germline gives CDR1 MNHEY, CDR2 SVGAGI. V lost 6 bases, J lost 4 bases, and 4 bases stayed unmatched. This CDR3 is 15 amino acids long. CDR3 nucleotides: TGTGCCAGCAGGGTAGCGGGGGGGACCACCGGGGAGCTGTTTTTT. Its translation is CASRVAGGTTGELFF.

The chain employs TRBV30 and TRBJ1-3, with D possibly TRBD1 on 6 matching bases. The germline CDR1 and CDR2 sequences are GTSNPN and SVGIG (reference sequence). V lost 4 bases and J lost 0, with 10 bases in between. The length of the CDR3 is 14 residues. CDR3 nucleotide sequence: TGTGCCTGGAACAGGGCAGGCTCTGGAAACACCATATATTTT. This codes for CAWNRAGSGNTIYF.

The CDR3 coding sequence is TGTGCCAGCAGTCAAAGACAGGGCAACACTGAAGCTTTCTTT. Its translation: CASSQRQGNTEAFF. V is TRBV28 and J is TRBJ1-1; 7 bases are shared with TRBD1. CDR1 is MDHEN, CDR2 SYDVKM, per germline. Trimming at V came to 5 bases and at J to 2 bases, leaving 5 bases not matched to a gene. This CDR3 is 14 amino acids long.

This rearrangement joins TRBV2 to TRBJ2-2, with TRBD2 matching 7 bases. From germline, CDR1 is SNHLY and CDR2 FYNNEI. V lost 5 bases and J lost 4; bases outside the gene matches: 4. CDR3 size: 14 residues. As DNA, the CDR3 is TGTGCCAGCAGTCCCACGGGGGGCACCGGGGAGCTGTTTTTT. Residues: CASSPTGGTGELFF.

The DNA for the CDR3 is TGTGCCAGCAGCTCGGGACAATTTGGAAACACCATATATTTT. Translating it yields CASSSGQFGNTIYF. The rearrangement uses TRBV11-3 and TRBJ1-3; perhaps TRBD1 as D (6 bases). This CDR3 is 14 amino acids long. Looked up from germline, CDR1 is SGHNT and CDR2 is YENEEA. Trimming removed 4 bases from V and 3 bases from J, with 10 bases in between.

This chain uses TRBV5-1 with TRBJ2-7; 9 positions match TRBD2. Looked up from germline, CDR1 is SGHRS and CDR2 is YFSETQ. Trimming cost V 2 bases and J 1 base; bases outside gene matches: 1. The CDR3 contains 14 residues. This CDR3 reads CASSFSGGSYEQYF. DNA for the CDR3: TGCGCCAGCAGCTTTAGCGGGGGTTCCTACGAGCAGTACTTC.

V and J are TRBV6-6 and TRBJ2-1; TRBD1 might be the D (6 bases). There are 14 residues in the CDR3. Per germline, CDR1 MNHNY and CDR2 SVGAGI (reference sequence). Trimming took 4 bases from V and 4 from J, leaving 11 bases between them. The CDR3 region has the DNA TGTGCCAGCAGTTCGACAGGCCGATACAATGAGCAGTTCTTC. This sequence encodes CASSSTGRYNEQFF.

This clone was found a few times. The chain joins TRBV7-9 to TRBJ1-2; 7 bases map to TRBD1. The germline V gene has CDR1 SEHNR and CDR2 FQNEAQ (reference sequence). Losses at the gene ends were 3 bases for V and 4 bases for J; bases not matched to a gene: 2. The CDR3 runs to 13 residues. The CDR3 here is CASSLDRSYGYTF. For the CDR3, the DNA is TGTGCCAGCAGCTTGGACAGGTCCTATGGCTACACCTTC.

The genes are TRBV4-2 and TRBJ2-5, with D perhaps matching TRBD2 (6 bases). The V gene's germline CDR1 is LGHNA and CDR2 YNFKEQ. This CDR3 is built from 14 residues. V was clipped by 0 bases and J by 5 bases, with 10 bases between them. The DNA for the CDR3 is TGTGCCAGCAGCCAAGAACCTAGCGCTGAGACCCAGTACTTC. This gives the protein CASSQEPSAETQYF.

This clone was detected only a few times. The gene calls are TRBV7-2 and TRBJ2-5; 12 bases agree with TRBD2. The CDR3 runs to 18 residues. V was pared by 4 bases and J by 3 bases, with 12 bases of the junction left unmatched. CDR1 and CDR2 from the germline V gene are SGHTA and FQGNSA. CDR3 coding DNA: TGTGCCAGCAGCTCCCGACTAGCGGGGGAATTGAGTAAAGAGACCCAGTACTTC. Its translation is CASSSRLAGELSKETQYF.

The rearrangement uses TRBV12-2 and TRBJ1-3; the table's D call of TRBD1 was not tested on the DNA. TRBV12-2 is described as a pseudogene. This CDR3 has 16 amino acids. The DNA for the CDR3 is TGTGCAAGCCAGGAATCAGGGCAGGGATCAGGAAACACCATATATTTT. This translates into CASQESGQGSGNTIYF.

The chain recombines TRBV2 with TRBJ2-3; TRBD2 matches at 7 bases. Germline trimming cut 3 bases from V and 3 bases from J; bases unmatched to any gene: 3. In germline, CDR1 is SNHLY, CDR2 FYNNEI. This CDR3 comprises 14 residues. The chain's CDR3 is CASSDQGGTDTQYF. The DNA of the CDR3 is TGTGCCAGCAGTGATCAGGGAGGGACAGATACGCAGTATTTT.

This clone has just one count. The chain carries TRBV7-2 and TRBJ1-1; a weak D match, TRBD1 (5 bases). V gave up 2 bases and J gave up 1 base, with 11 bases separating them. This CDR3 contains 15 residues. Germline loops: CDR1 SGHTA, CDR2 FQGNSA. CDR3 nucleotide sequence: TGTGCCAGCAGCTTATATGGGGGGACGAACACTGAAGCTTTCTTT. It encodes CASSLYGGTNTEAFF.

This clone occurred a few times. CDR3 region: CASSQPPSYRGYNEQFF. The CDR3 nucleotides are TGTGCCAGCAGCCAACCCCCCAGCTATAGGGGCTACAATGAGCAGTTCTTC. This sequence joins TRBV3-1 (or the pseudogene TRBV3-2) and TRBJ2-1; possibly TRBD1 for D (5 bases). This CDR3 contains 17 residues. The V end was cut by 2 bases, the J end by 3 bases, with 17 bases between. CDR1 and CDR2 (germline): LGHDT, YNNKEL (reference sequence).

This rearrangement joins TRBV4-1 to TRBJ2-1; 8 bases match TRBD2. This CDR3 is built from 17 residues. Germline V gene data show CDR1 as MGHRA and CDR2 as YSYEKL. J was trimmed by 7 bases and V by 4 bases; bases with no gene match: 15. CDR3 in amino acids: CASSPKTTAGGMNEQFF. The CDR3 nucleotides read TGCGCCAGCAGCCCCAAGACAACCGCGGGGGGCATGAATGAGCAGTTCTTC.

This chain joins TRBV14 and TRBJ2-1; D possibly corresponds to TRBD2 (5 bases). The germline V gene has CDR1 SGHDN and CDR2 FVKESK. V was trimmed by 5 bases and J by 4 bases, leaving 12 bases between them. This CDR3 comprises 14 residues. The CDR3, as DNA: TGTGCCAGCAGCTTACGACTACGTTACAATGAGCAGTTCTTC. Protein: CASSLRLRYNEQFF.

The chain links TRBV5-1 to TRBJ2-5; 12 bases are shared with TRBD2. Germline loops: CDR1 SGHRS, CDR2 YFSETQ. The junction had 7 bases not matched to a gene; V was cut back by 0 bases and J by 4 bases. CDR3 size: 17 residues. CDR3 nucleotides: TGCGCCAGCAGCTTGGTGGCTAGCGGGGGGGCCTCAGAGACCCAGTACTTC. Its protein product is CASSLVASGGASETQYF.